This TCR beta chain is from a study of T cell responses to AZD1222 COVID-19 vaccine. Findings and caveats of the study: Targeting of unmutated variant regions was reportedly seen in nearly half of spike-specific TCRs. White British ancestry dominated among donors, who included more females, and clonal diversity was possibly underestimated.

From germline, CDR1 is SGHTA and CDR2 FQGNSA. There are 14 residues in the CDR3. Trimming pared 5 bases from V and 9 bases from J, leaving 19 bases between. Profiling relied on immunoSEQ multiplex PCR, and the TCRdb table lists in-frame clones only, not all of them. The table has around 180,000 clones, approximately 90% seen once. Comment on this clone: Its specificity is unknown.

V and J are TRBV7-2 and TRBJ1-1; D gene uncertain. Sequenced here: peripheral blood, sampled on day 0 of AZD1222 vaccination. This sequence was found in an adult in good health. The CDR3 DNA reads as TGTGCCAGCAGCCCCCTTATGACGAGTACCAAAGCTTTCTTT. This encodes CASSPLMTSTKAFF.